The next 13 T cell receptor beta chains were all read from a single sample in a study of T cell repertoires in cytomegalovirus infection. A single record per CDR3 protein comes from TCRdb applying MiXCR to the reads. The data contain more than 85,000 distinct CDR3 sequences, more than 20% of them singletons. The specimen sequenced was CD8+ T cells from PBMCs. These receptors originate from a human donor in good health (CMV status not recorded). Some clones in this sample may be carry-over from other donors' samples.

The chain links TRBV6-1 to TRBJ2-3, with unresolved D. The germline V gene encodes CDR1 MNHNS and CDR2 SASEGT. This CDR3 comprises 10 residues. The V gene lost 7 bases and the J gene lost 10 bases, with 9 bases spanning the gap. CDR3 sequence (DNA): TGTGCCAGCAAGTCCTGGGCGCAGTATTTT. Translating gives CASKSWAQYF.

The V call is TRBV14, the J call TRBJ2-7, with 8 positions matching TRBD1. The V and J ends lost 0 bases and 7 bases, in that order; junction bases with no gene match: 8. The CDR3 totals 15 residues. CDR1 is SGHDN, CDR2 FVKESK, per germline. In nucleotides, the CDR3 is TGTGCCAGCAGCCAAGAGTGGGGGACAGGCGTAGAGCAGTACTTC. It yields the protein CASSQEWGTGVEQYF.

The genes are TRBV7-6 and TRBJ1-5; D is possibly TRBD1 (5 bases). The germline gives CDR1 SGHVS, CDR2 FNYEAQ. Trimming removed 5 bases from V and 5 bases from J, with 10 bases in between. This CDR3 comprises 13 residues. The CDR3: CASSLGDYQPQHF. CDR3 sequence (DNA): TGTGCCAGCAGCCTAGGGGACTATCAGCCCCAGCATTTT.

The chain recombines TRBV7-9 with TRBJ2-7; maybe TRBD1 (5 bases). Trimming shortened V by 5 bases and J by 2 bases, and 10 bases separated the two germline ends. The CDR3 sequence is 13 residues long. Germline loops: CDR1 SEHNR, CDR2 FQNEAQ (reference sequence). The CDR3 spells CASSSDRTYEQYF. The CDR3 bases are TGTGCCAGCAGCAGTGACAGAACCTACGAGCAGTACTTC.

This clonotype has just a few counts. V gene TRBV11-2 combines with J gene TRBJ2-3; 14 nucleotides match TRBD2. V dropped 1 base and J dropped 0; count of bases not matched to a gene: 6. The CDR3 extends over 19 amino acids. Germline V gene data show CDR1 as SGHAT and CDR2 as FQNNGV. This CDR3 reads CASSLGAGLAGGSTDTQYF. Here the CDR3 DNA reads TGTGCCAGCAGCTTAGGGGCTGGACTAGCGGGAGGTAGCACAGATACGCAGTATTTT.

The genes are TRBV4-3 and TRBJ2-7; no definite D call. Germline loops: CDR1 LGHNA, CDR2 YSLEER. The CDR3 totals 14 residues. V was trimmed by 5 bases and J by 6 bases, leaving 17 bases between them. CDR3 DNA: TGCGCCAGCAGCTCGCCAGGCAGAATCTCCGAGCAGTACTTC. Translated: CASSSPGRISEQYF.

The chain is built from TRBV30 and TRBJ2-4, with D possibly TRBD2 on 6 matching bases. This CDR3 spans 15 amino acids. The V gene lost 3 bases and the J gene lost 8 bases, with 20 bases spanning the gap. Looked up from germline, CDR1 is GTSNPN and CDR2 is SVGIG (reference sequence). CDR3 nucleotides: TGTGCCTGGAGAGCAACTTCGGCGGGGAGTGACATTCAGTACTTC. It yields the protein CAWRATSAGSDIQYF. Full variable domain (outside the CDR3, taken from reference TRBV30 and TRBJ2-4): SQTIHQWPATLVQPVGSPLSLECTVEGTSNPNLYWYRQAAGRGLQLLFYSVGIGQISSEVPQNLSASRPQDRQFILSSKKLLLSDSGFYLCAWRATSAGSDIQYFGAGTRLSVL.

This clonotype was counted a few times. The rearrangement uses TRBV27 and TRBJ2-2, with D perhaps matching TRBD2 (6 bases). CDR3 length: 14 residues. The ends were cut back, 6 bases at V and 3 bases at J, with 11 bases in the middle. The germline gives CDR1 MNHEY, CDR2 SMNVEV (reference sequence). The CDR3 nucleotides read TGTGCCAGCAGCCTTAGCGGTTACACCGGGGAGCTGTTTTTT. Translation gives CASSLSGYTGELFF.

The CDR3 DNA follows: TGTGCCAGCAGCCAAGCCCCCCGACGGAGAACGAACACCGGGGAGCTGTTTTTT. Translating it yields CASSQAPRRRTNTGELFF. This chain connects TRBV14 to TRBJ2-2; no reliable D call. CDR1 SGHDN and CDR2 FVKESK come from the germline V gene. The V gene lost 1 base and the J gene lost 0 bases, with 15 bases spanning the gap. CDR3 size: 18 residues.

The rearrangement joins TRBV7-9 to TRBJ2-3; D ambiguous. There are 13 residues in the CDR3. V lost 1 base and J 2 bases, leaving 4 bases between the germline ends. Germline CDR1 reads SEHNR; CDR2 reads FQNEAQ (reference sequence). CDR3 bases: TGTGCCAGCAGCTTAGTCCCCACAGATACGCAGTATTTT. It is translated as CASSLVPTDTQYF.

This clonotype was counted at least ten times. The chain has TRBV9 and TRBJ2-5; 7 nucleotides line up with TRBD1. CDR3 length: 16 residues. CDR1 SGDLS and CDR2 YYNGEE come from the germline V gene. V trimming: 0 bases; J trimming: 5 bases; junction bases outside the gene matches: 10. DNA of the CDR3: TGTGCCAGCAGCGTAGAGGGGGCGGATTCGCGCGAGACCCAGTACTTC. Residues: CASSVEGADSRETQYF. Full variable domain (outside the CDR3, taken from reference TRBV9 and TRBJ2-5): DSGVTQTPKHLITATGQRVTLRCSPRSGDLSVYWYQQSLDQGLQFLIQYYNGEERAKGNILERFSAQQFPDLHSELNLSSLELGDSALYFCASSVEGADSRETQYFGPGTRLLVL.

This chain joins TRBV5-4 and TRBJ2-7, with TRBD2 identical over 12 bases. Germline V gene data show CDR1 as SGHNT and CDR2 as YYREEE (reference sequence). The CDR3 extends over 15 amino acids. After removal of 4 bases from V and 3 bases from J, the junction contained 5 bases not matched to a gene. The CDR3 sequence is CASSLRLAGDYEQYF. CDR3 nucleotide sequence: TGTGCCAGCAGCCTGAGACTAGCGGGAGACTACGAGCAGTACTTC.

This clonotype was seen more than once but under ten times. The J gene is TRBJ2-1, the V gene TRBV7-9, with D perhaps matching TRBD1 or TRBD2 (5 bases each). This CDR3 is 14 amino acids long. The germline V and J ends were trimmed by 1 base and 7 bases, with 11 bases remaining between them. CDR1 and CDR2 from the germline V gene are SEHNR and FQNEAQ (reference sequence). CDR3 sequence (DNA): TGTGCCAGCAGCTTAGAAGGGACGCAGAATGAGCAGTTCTTC. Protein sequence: CASSLEGTQNEQFF.